These 31 T cell receptor beta chains were sequenced from one sample in a study of cytomegalovirus exposure and HLA in healthy donors. Primers: 60 Vbeta forward and 13 Jbeta reverse. Generated by immunoSEQ multiplex PCR, the TCRdb table keeps only in-frame clones and is missing some. Of tens of thousands of clones listed, about 75% are singletons. The sequenced sample was PBMCs. The receptors come from a man in his sixties in good health and CMV-seropositive.

CDR3 coding DNA: TGTGCCAGCAGCTTATATAGGCGCGGAACCGGGGAGCTGTTTTTT. Its translation is CASSLYRRGTGELFF. The V call is TRBV5-4, the J call TRBJ2-2, with D unclear. V dropped 2 bases and J dropped 5 bases, with 13 bases sitting between them. CDR3 size: 15 residues. Germline V gene sequence: CDR1 SGHNT, CDR2 YYREEE (reference sequence).

The chain has TRBV6-6 and TRBJ2-7; D unclear. V was trimmed by 0 bases and J by 0 bases, leaving 6 bases between them. Germline V gene data show CDR1 as MNHNY and CDR2 as SVGAGI (reference sequence). This CDR3 is built from 14 residues. In DNA form, the CDR3 reads TGTGCCAGCAGTTACTCGGCTAGCTCCTACGAGCAGTACTTC. Residues: CASSYSASSYEQYF.

On this clone: Its ends do not fully match the called genes, so a read error is possible. The CDR3 spells CSSSPNPLDRDGEAFF. The CDR3 region has the DNA TGTTCCAGCAGCCCCAACCCGTTAGACAGGGACGGTGAAGCTTTCTTT. The J gene is TRBJ1-1, the V gene TRBV7-9; 7 bases agree with TRBD1. This CDR3 comprises 16 residues. Germline-derived CDR1 and CDR2 are SEHNR and FQNEAQ (reference sequence).

Concerning this clone: Germline is not matched at one junction end, which may reflect a read error. The V and J genes are TRBV6-5 and TRBJ2-1; 7 bases are a match to TRBD1. This CDR3 has 13 amino acids. The germline gives CDR1 MNHEY, CDR2 SVGAGI. The CDR3 spells CASSYSGTERAVF. Written as DNA, the CDR3 is TGTGCCAGCAGTTACTCCGGGACAGAACGTGCGGTCTTC.

This clone was seen just once. The chain couples TRBV6-5 to TRBJ1-4, with 7 bases fitting TRBD1. CDR3 length equals 14 residues. V shed 6 bases, J shed 8 bases, and the junction held 9 bases outside the gene matches. The germline V gene encodes CDR1 MNHEY and CDR2 SVGAGI. CDR3 coding DNA: TGTGCCAGCAGCCGGGACAGCACGGGGGAAAAACTGTTTTTT. Encoded protein: CASSRDSTGEKLFF.

The CDR3, as DNA: TGCAGCGTTGAGGACAGGGTTTCAAGGGAGCTGTTTTTT. It translates to CSVEDRVSRELFF. V and J are TRBV29-1 and TRBJ2-2; 8 bases agree with TRBD1. This CDR3 is 13 amino acids long. Trimming took 3 bases from V and 9 from J; bases not matched to a gene: 6. Germline assignment: CDR1 SQVTM and CDR2 ANQGSEA.

CDR3 in amino acids: CAWRVQGASYEQYF. In DNA form, the CDR3 reads TGTGCCTGGAGAGTACAGGGGGCATCCTACGAGCAGTACTTC. This sequence joins TRBV30 and TRBJ2-7, with 9 bases aligning to TRBD1. With V trimmed by 3 bases and J by 1 base, 4 bases remained unmatched. The CDR3 extends over 14 amino acids. The germline V gene has CDR1 GTSNPN and CDR2 SVGIG (reference sequence). Based on the CDR3 plus reference TRBV30 and TRBJ2-7, the full variable domain is SQTIHQWPATLVQPVGSPLSLECTVEGTSNPNLYWYRQAAGRGLQLLFYSVGIGQISSEVPQNLSASRPQDRQFILSSKKLLLSDSGFYLCAWRVQGASYEQYFGPGTRLTVT.

The chain uses TRBV7-8 and TRBJ2-7, with 12 bases fitting TRBD2. After removal of 7 bases from V and 2 bases from J, the junction contained 6 bases not matched to a gene. Germline V lookup: CDR1 SGHVS, CDR2 FQNEAQ. CDR3 size: 15 residues. The CDR3 sequence is CASKLLAGGPYEQYF. The CDR3 DNA reads TGTGCCAGCAAACTACTAGCGGGGGGACCCTACGAGCAGTACTTC.

A few counts support this clone. The rearrangement links TRBV18 to TRBJ2-7; TRBD2 agrees at 7 bases. The CDR3 loop spans 15 amino acids. The J segment lost 2 bases and the V segment lost 6 bases, leaving 10 bases of the junction unmatched. In germline, CDR1 is KGHSH, CDR2 LQKENI. The chain's CDR3 is CASSPGASGPYEQYF. The DNA of the CDR3 is TGTGCCAGCTCCCCTGGGGCTAGCGGCCCCTACGAGCAGTACTTC.

The chain's CDR3 is CASSSSGGTINEQFF. CDR3 DNA: TGCGCCAGCAGCTCTAGCGGGGGGACGATTAATGAGCAGTTCTTC. The V and J genes are TRBV5-1 and TRBJ2-1; 11 bases are shared with TRBD2. J gave up 7 bases and V 3 bases, and 6 bases lay outside the gene matches. The CDR3 runs 15 residues. The V gene's germline CDR1 is SGHRS and CDR2 YFSETQ.

This clone was observed a few times. V gene TRBV4-3 combines with J gene TRBJ1-2, with TRBD1 as a possible D gene (6 bases). V was trimmed by 1 base and J by 7 bases, leaving 10 bases between them. This CDR3 contains 13 residues. Per the germline V gene, CDR1 is LGHNA and CDR2 is YSLEER. CDR3 residues: CASSQGGGSGYTF. Here the CDR3 DNA reads TGCGCCAGCAGCCAAGGAGGGGGAAGTGGCTACACCTTC.

Note on this clone: Other DNA sequences within the sample encode an identical CDR3. This chain connects TRBV28 to TRBJ2-7; D is unclear. The CDR3 runs 13 residues. V was clipped by 2 bases and J by 3 bases, with 8 bases between them. The germline V gene encodes CDR1 MDHEN and CDR2 SYDVKM. This chain's CDR3 is CASSLTDFYEQYF. CDR3 coding DNA: TGTGCCAGCAGTTTAACAGATTTCTACGAGCAGTACTTC.

J is TRBJ2-7 and V is TRBV7-6, with 9 bases that match TRBD1. Germline loops: CDR1 SGHVS, CDR2 FNYEAQ. V lost 4 bases and J lost 2; bases outside the gene matches: 6. The CDR3 runs to 15 residues. DNA of the CDR3: TGTGCCAGCAGCTCCGGGACAGGGATGACCTACGAGCAGTACTTC. Protein: CASSSGTGMTYEQYF.

The V gene is TRBV7-8, the J gene TRBJ2-4; 9 bases are shared with TRBD1. V lost 3 bases, J lost 7 bases, and 10 bases stayed unmatched. In germline, CDR1 is SGHVS, CDR2 FQNEAQ. This CDR3 is built from 16 residues. CDR3 in amino acids: CASSLRDRVSYNIQYF. Written as DNA, the CDR3 is TGTGCCAGCAGCTTGCGGGACAGGGTATCTTATAACATTCAGTACTTC.

V is TRBV7-9 and J is TRBJ2-1; 7 nucleotides align to TRBD2. V shed 5 bases and J 3 bases; nucleotides not matched to a gene: 7. The CDR3 is 15 amino acids. The germline gives CDR1 SEHNR, CDR2 FQNEAQ (reference sequence). In DNA form, the CDR3 reads TGTGCCAGCAGCATTACTAGCGCGAACTACAATGAGCAGTTCTTC. The encoded protein is CASSITSANYNEQFF.

This sequence joins TRBV5-1 and TRBJ2-1, with 15 positions matching TRBD2. The ends lost 3 bases at V and 7 bases at J; junction bases unmatched: 2. Germline loops: CDR1 SGHRS, CDR2 YFSETQ. The CDR3 runs to 15 residues. CDR3 region: CASSSGLAGGNEQFF. In DNA, the CDR3 is TGCGCCAGCAGCTCTGGACTAGCGGGGGGGAATGAGCAGTTCTTC.

This clone has only a few counts. The CDR3 loop is CASSQLALTGANVLTF. CDR3 coding DNA: TGCGCCAGCAGCCAATTAGCTCTAACTGGGGCCAACGTCCTGACTTTC. The genes are TRBV4-3 and TRBJ2-6; D remains ambiguous. Trimming cost V 2 bases and J 2 bases, with 10 bases left between them. CDR1 and CDR2 (germline): LGHNA, YSLEER. The CDR3 is 16 residues long.

The V call is TRBV5-6, the J call TRBJ1-1, with D perhaps TRBD1 (5 bases). The CDR3 is 16 amino acids. Germline V lookup: CDR1 SGHDT, CDR2 YYEEEE. V lost 1 base and J 1 base, leaving 14 bases between the germline ends. CDR3 region: CASSLIGATGNTEAFF. The CDR3 DNA reads TGTGCCAGCAGCTTGATTGGGGCCACGGGGAACACTGAAGCTTTCTTT.

The chain recombines TRBV2 with TRBJ2-3, with 9 bases lining up with TRBD1. Unmatched junction bases numbered 8, after V lost 9 bases and J lost 4 bases. The CDR3 runs to 14 residues. CDR1 and CDR2 from the germline V gene are SNHLY and FYNNEI. This chain's CDR3 is CASRRGTGPDTQYF. CDR3 in DNA: TGTGCCAGTCGACGAGGGACAGGGCCAGATACGCAGTATTTT.

The chain is built from TRBV11-2 and TRBJ2-2; no clear D gene. Germline V gene lookup returns CDR1 SGHAT and CDR2 FQNNGV. The CDR3 sequence is 15 residues long. Trimming stripped 9 bases from V and 3 bases from J, with 17 bases between. The CDR3 DNA is TGTGCCAGTTCCGTGGGCCTCGTAGACACCGGGGAGCTGTTTTTT. This translates into CASSVGLVDTGELFF.

The CDR3, as DNA: TGTGCCAGCAGTTTGGGGCCCGGAGACACTGAAGCTTTCTTT. Its translation: CASSLGPGDTEAFF. This chain joins TRBV28 and TRBJ1-1; D perhaps matches TRBD1 (5 bases). This CDR3 has 14 residues. V was clipped by 3 bases and J by 3 bases, with 11 bases between them. Germline loops: CDR1 MDHEN, CDR2 SYDVKM.

The V and J genes are TRBV27 and TRBJ2-7; 9 bases fit TRBD1. Germline V lookup: CDR1 MNHEY, CDR2 SMNVEV (reference sequence). This CDR3 spans 15 amino acids. V lost 5 bases, J lost 3 bases, and 8 bases stayed unmatched. The CDR3 reads CASSTTGGEYYEQYF. In DNA form, the CDR3 reads TGTGCCAGCAGTACCACAGGGGGCGAGTACTACGAGCAGTACTTC.

The table lists this clone with a few counts. The J gene is TRBJ2-7, the V gene TRBV7-8; 9 bases align to TRBD2. J lost 6 bases, V lost 7 bases, and 10 bases had no gene match. CDR3 length equals 14 residues. Per germline, CDR1 SGHVS and CDR2 FQNEAQ. The CDR3 DNA reads as TGTGCCAGCACCCCGGGACTAGCCCTTCTCGAGCAGTACTTC. It specifies CASTPGLALLEQYF.

The chain uses TRBV19 and TRBJ2-3; no clear D. The CDR3 is 14 amino acids. Germline lookup yields CDR1 LNHDA and CDR2 SQIVND (reference sequence). V lost 1 base to trimming and J lost 3 bases, with 8 bases between them. DNA for the CDR3: TGTGCCAGTAGTATAGTGTCAGGTACAGATACGCAGTATTTT. Translated: CASSIVSGTDTQYF.

V usage is TRBV28 and J usage is TRBJ1-4, with unresolved D. Germline V gene data show CDR1 as MDHEN and CDR2 as SYDVKM. Trimming removed 5 bases from V and 9 bases from J, with 19 bases in between. The CDR3 consists of 15 residues. DNA of the CDR3: TGTGCCAGCAGTCAATCACAGATTATACTGAAAAAACTGTTTTTT. Its translation: CASSQSQIILKKLFF.

The V gene is TRBV4-1, the J gene TRBJ2-3; the match to TRBD1 covers 9 bases. CDR1 and CDR2 (germline): MGHRA, YSYEKL. The CDR3 spans 16 residues. Trimming at V came to 0 bases and at J to 4 bases, leaving 5 bases not matched to a gene. The CDR3 here is CASSQDADRGSDTQYF. The CDR3 nucleotides read TGCGCCAGCAGCCAAGATGCGGACAGGGGTTCAGATACGCAGTATTTT.

The chain combines TRBV15 with TRBJ2-2, with unresolved D. V shed 0 bases and J shed 1 base, with 6 bases lying between them. Germline assignment: CDR1 LNHNV and CDR2 YYDKDF (reference sequence). The length of the CDR3 is 15 residues. The CDR3 DNA is TGTGCCACCAGCAGAGAAGGCGGGAACACCGGGGAGCTGTTTTTT. It is translated as CATSREGGNTGELFF.

The DNA of the CDR3 is TGTGCCAGCGCGACAGGGAGCCAGCAGTACTTC. As protein: CASATGSQQYF. The chain is built from TRBV2 and TRBJ2-5, with 7 bases identical to TRBD1. The CDR3 contains 11 residues. Germline V CDR1 and CDR2: SNHLY, FYNNEI. Trimming at V came to 8 bases and at J to 11 bases, leaving 8 bases not matched to a gene.

The chain couples TRBV30 to TRBJ2-7; possible D gene TRBD2, 6 bases. The germline V gene has CDR1 GTSNPN and CDR2 SVGIG (reference sequence). The V end lost 6 bases, the J end lost 4 bases, and 16 bases lay between the germline ends. The CDR3 is made up of 13 amino acids. CDR3 loop: CACSGVVSYEQYF. The CDR3 coding sequence is TGTGCCTGCTCGGGGGTAGTATCATACGAGCAGTACTTC.

This chain connects TRBV10-1 to TRBJ2-3, with D perhaps TRBD1 (7 bases). This CDR3 comprises 19 residues. V lost 6 bases, J lost 0 bases, and 25 bases lay in between. Germline lookup yields CDR1 WNHNN and CDR2 SYGVQD (reference sequence). The CDR3 region has the DNA TGCGCCAGCAGCGAGGGGCGGGGACAACCGGGACAGAGCACAGATACGCAGTATTTT. It is translated as CASSEGRGQPGQSTDTQYF.

CDR3 protein: CASSGTSVGTDTQYF. In nucleotides, the CDR3 is TGTGCCAGCTCAGGGACTAGCGTGGGAACAGATACGCAGTATTTT. This chain links TRBV18 with TRBJ2-3; TRBD2 matches at 10 bases. This CDR3 has 15 residues. V lost 5 bases to trimming and J lost 3 bases; unmatched junction nucleotides: 5. Germline-derived CDR1 and CDR2 are KGHSH and LQKENI.